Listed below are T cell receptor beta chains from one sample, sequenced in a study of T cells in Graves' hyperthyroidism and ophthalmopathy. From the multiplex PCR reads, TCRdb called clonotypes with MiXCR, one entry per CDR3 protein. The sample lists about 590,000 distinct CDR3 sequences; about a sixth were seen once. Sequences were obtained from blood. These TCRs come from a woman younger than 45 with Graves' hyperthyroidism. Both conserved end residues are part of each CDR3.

cdr3_aa: CSVEHAWDTNYGYTF
cdr3_length: 15
j_call: TRBJ1-2
v_call: TRBV29-1

cdr3_aa: CASSGQGDGYTF
cdr3_length: 12
j_call: TRBJ1-2
v_call: TRBV2

cdr3_aa: CASSPQQDNEQFF
cdr3_length: 13
j_call: TRBJ2-1
v_call: TRBV7-2

cdr3_aa: CASSQRRGTKYNEQSF
cdr3_length: 16
j_call: TRBJ2-1
v_call: TRBV3-1

cdr3_aa: CASSLSRPETDTQYF
cdr3_length: 15
j_call: TRBJ2-3
v_call: TRBV11-2

cdr3_aa: CATRTSAYNEQFF
cdr3_length: 13
j_call: TRBJ2-1
v_call: TRBV15

cdr3_aa: CASSLVLAGGADTQYF
cdr3_length: 16
j_call: TRBJ2-3
v_call: TRBV7-2

cdr3_aa: CASSLEVGGWGTDTQYF
cdr3_length: 17
j_call: TRBJ2-3
v_call: TRBV7-2

cdr3_aa: CASSTRLIQETQYF
cdr3_length: 14
j_call: TRBJ2-5
v_call: TRBV28

cdr3_aa: CASSQVVGEQYF
cdr3_length: 12
j_call: TRBJ2-7
v_call: TRBV3-1

cdr3_aa: CASSFAGHTYEQYF
cdr3_length: 14
j_call: TRBJ2-7
v_call: TRBV5-4

cdr3_aa: CASSPSEKDLYYEQYF
cdr3_length: 16
j_call: TRBJ2-7
v_call: TRBV6-1

cdr3_aa: CASSERTRSYEQYF
cdr3_length: 14
j_call: TRBJ2-7
v_call: TRBV10-2

cdr3_aa: CASSEGTSQPPEQFF
cdr3_length: 15
j_call: TRBJ2-1
v_call: TRBV2

cdr3_aa: CASTGGSRGFTDTQYF
cdr3_length: 16
j_call: TRBJ2-3
v_call: TRBV7-2

cdr3_aa: CASSSGGRSEKLFF
cdr3_length: 14
j_call: TRBJ1-4
v_call: TRBV13

cdr3_aa: CATSRDRGITEAFF
cdr3_length: 14
j_call: TRBJ1-1
v_call: TRBV15

cdr3_aa: CASSLNAATDTQYF
cdr3_length: 14
j_call: TRBJ2-3
v_call: TRBV5-1

cdr3_aa: CASSLNLGTSTDTQYF
cdr3_length: 16
j_call: TRBJ2-3
v_call: TRBV7-3

cdr3_aa: CSAKKGLAGGNSYNEQFF
cdr3_length: 18
j_call: TRBJ2-1
v_call: TRBV20-1

cdr3_aa: CASSPGGGQETQYF
cdr3_length: 14
j_call: TRBJ2-5
v_call: TRBV18

cdr3_aa: CSARERGVEKLFF
cdr3_length: 13
j_call: TRBJ1-4
v_call: TRBV20-1

cdr3_aa: CASSLTGNYEQYF
cdr3_length: 13
j_call: TRBJ2-7
v_call: TRBV5-6

cdr3_aa: CASSPGWGVGNTIYF
cdr3_length: 15
j_call: TRBJ1-3
v_call: TRBV6-1

cdr3_aa: CASSSNPAGDEQFF
cdr3_length: 14
j_call: TRBJ2-1
v_call: TRBV11-2

cdr3_aa: CSARDSYEQYF
cdr3_length: 11
j_call: TRBJ2-7
v_call: TRBV20-1

cdr3_aa: CASSVAGNAGELFF
cdr3_length: 14
j_call: TRBJ2-2
v_call: TRBV7-9

cdr3_aa: CASSLTPGQGRSGANVLTF
cdr3_length: 19
j_call: TRBJ2-6
v_call: TRBV7-9

cdr3_aa: CASSLVPGHTQYF
cdr3_length: 13
j_call: TRBJ2-3
v_call: TRBV7-2

cdr3_aa: CASSLGQDRQPQHF
cdr3_length: 14
j_call: TRBJ1-5
v_call: TRBV6-1

cdr3_aa: CASSQDGGAPETQYF
cdr3_length: 15
j_call: TRBJ2-5
v_call: TRBV3-1

cdr3_aa: CASGPDSRNEQFF
cdr3_length: 13
j_call: TRBJ2-1
v_call: TRBV12-5

cdr3_aa: CASSPTSSYNSPLHF
cdr3_length: 15
j_call: TRBJ1-6
v_call: TRBV12-3/TRBV12-4